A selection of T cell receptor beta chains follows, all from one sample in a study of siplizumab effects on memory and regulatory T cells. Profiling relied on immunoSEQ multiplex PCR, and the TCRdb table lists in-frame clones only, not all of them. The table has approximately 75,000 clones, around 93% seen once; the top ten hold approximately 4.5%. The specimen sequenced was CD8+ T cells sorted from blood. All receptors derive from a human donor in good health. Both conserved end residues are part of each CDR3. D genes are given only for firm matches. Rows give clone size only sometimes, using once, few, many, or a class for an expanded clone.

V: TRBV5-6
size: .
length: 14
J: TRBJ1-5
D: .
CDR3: CASSFGTKDQPQHF
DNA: TGTGCCAGCAGCTTTGGCACGAAGGATCAGCCCCAGCATTTT

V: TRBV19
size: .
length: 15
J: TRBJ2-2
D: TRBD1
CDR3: CASSIEGTVTGELFF
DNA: TGTGCCAGTAGTATAGAGGGGACAGTCACCGGGGAGCTGTTTTTT

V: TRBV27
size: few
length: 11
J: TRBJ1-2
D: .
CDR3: CASSRGYGYTF
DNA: TGTGCCAGCAGTAGGGGGTATGGCTACACCTTC

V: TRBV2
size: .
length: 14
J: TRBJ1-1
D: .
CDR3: CASRSMDVDTEAFF
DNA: TGTGCCAGCAGATCCATGGACGTGGACACTGAAGCTTTCTTT

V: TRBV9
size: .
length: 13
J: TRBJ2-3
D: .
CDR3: CASTHVGTDTQYF
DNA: TGTGCCAGCACCCACGTAGGGACAGATACGCAGTATTTT

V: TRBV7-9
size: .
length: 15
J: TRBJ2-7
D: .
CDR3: CASSLTTGNAYEQYF
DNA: TGTGCCAGCAGCTTAACTACAGGGAACGCCTACGAGCAGTACTTC

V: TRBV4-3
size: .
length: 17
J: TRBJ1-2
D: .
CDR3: CASSQDWPGADNYGYTF
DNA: TGCGCCAGCAGCCAAGATTGGCCCGGCGCAGATAACTATGGCTACACCTTC

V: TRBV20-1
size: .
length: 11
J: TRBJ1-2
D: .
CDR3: CSEKGTYGYTF
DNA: TGCAGTGAGAAGGGGACCTATGGCTACACCTTC

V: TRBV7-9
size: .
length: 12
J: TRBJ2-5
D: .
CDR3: CASSLQWETQYF
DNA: TGTGCCAGCAGCCTACAGTGGGAGACCCAGTACTTC

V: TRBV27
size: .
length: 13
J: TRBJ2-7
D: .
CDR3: CASSPLGYHEQYF
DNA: TGTGCCAGCAGTCCCCTAGGATATCACGAGCAGTACTTC

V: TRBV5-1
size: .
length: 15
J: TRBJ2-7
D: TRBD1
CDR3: CASRPDRALSHEQYF
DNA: TGCGCCAGCAGGCCGGACAGGGCTCTCTCCCACGAGCAGTACTTC

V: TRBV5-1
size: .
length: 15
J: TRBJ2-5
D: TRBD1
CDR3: CASSRLQGAQETQYF
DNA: TGCGCCAGCAGCCGACTACAGGGGGCCCAAGAGACCCAGTACTTC

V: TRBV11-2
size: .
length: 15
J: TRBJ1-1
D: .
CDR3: CASSDRGEGPPEAFF
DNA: TGTGCCAGCAGCGATAGGGGGGAGGGACCCCCCGAAGCTTTCTTT

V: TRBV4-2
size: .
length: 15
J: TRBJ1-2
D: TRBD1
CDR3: CASSQVQGDNYGYTF
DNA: TGTGCCAGCAGCCAAGTACAGGGGGATAACTATGGCTACACCTTC

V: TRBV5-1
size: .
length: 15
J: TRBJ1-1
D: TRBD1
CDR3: CASSLVGTGETEAFF
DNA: TGCGCCAGCAGCTTGGTTGGGACAGGGGAAACTGAAGCTTTCTTT

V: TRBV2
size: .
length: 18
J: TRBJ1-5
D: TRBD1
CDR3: CASSWDRETPYSNQPQHF
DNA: TGTGCCAGCAGCTGGGACAGGGAAACCCCTTATAGCAATCAGCCCCAGCATTTT

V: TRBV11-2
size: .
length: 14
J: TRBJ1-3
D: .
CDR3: CASRGLDSGNTIYF
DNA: TGTGCCAGCCGGGGGTTAGACTCTGGAAACACCATATATTTT

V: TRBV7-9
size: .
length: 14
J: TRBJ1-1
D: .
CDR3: CASSSGRRNTEAFF
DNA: TGTGCCAGCAGCTCCGGACGGAGGAACACTGAAGCTTTCTTT

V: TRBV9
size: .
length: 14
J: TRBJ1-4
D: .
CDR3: CASSVGGSNEKLFF
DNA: TGTGCCAGCAGCGTGGGGGGCAGTAATGAAAAACTGTTTTTT

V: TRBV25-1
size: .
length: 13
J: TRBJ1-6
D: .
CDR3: CASSESSPGALHF
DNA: TGTGCCAGCAGTGAATCGTCACCCGGGGCCCTCCACTTT

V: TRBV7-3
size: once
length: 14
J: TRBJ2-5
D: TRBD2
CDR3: CTSSLTGGLETQYF
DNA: TGTACCAGCAGCTTAACGGGAGGGTTAGAGACCCAGTACTTC

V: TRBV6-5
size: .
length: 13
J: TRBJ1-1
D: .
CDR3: CASSLGRETEAFF
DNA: TGTGCCAGCAGCCTGGGACGTGAAACTGAAGCTTTCTTT

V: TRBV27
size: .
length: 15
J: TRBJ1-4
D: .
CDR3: CASSRRQLAGEKLFF
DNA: TGTGCCAGCAGTAGAAGACAGCTGGCCGGTGAAAAACTGTTTTTT

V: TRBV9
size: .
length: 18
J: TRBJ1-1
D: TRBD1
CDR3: CASSVVLDRGGVNTEAFF
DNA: TGTGCCAGCAGCGTCGTCCTAGACAGGGGTGGGGTGAACACTGAAGCTTTCTTT

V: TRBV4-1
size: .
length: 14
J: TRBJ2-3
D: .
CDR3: CASSHLAATDTQYF
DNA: TGCGCCAGCAGCCATTTGGCGGCCACAGATACGCAGTATTTT

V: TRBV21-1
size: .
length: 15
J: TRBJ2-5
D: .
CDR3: CASSRTGSWVETQYF
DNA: TGTGCCAGCAGCAGGACCGGCTCCTGGGTAGAGACCCAGTACTTC

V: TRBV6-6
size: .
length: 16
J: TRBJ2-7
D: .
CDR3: CASSLDPAGSSYEQYF
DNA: TGTGCCAGCAGCCTAGACCCGGCGGGGAGCTCCTACGAGCAGTACTTC